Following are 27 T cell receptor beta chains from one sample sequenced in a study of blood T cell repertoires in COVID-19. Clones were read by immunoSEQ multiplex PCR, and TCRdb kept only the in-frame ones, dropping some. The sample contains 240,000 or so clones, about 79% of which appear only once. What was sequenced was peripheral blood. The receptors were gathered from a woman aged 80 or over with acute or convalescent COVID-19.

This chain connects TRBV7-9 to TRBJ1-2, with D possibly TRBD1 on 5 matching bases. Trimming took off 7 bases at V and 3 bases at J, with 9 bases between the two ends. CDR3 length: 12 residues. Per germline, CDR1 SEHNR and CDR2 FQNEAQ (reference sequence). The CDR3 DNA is TGTGCCAGCAATCGGGGGGACTATGGCTACACCTTC. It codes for CASNRGDYGYTF.

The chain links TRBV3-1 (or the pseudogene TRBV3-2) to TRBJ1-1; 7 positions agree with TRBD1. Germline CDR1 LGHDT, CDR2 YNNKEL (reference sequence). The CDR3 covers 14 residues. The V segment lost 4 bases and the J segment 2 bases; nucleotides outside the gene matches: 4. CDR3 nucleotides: TGTGCCAGCAGCCCACGGGACAGAAACACTGAAGCTTTCTTT. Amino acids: CASSPRDRNTEAFF.

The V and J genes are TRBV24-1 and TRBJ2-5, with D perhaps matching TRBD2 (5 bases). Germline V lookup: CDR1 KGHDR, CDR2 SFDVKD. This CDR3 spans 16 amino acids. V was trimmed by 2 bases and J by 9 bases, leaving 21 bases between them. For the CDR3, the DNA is TGTGCCACCAGTGATTCGGTCGAATCGGGATTTGAGGCCCAGTACTTC. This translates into CATSDSVESGFEAQYF.

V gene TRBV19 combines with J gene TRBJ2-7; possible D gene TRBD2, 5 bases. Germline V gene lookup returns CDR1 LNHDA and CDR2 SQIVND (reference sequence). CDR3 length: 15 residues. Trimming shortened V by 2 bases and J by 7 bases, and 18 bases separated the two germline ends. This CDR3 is CASSIILASPLEQYF. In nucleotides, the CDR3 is TGTGCCAGTAGTATAATTCTAGCATCCCCTCTGGAGCAGTACTTC.

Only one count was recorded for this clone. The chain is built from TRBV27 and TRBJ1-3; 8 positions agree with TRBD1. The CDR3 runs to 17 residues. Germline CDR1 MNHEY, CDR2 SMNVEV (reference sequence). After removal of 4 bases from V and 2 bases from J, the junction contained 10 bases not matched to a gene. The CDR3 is CASSCPWQGATGNTIYF. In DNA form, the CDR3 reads TGTGCCAGCAGTTGCCCGTGGCAGGGGGCTACTGGAAACACCATATATTTT.

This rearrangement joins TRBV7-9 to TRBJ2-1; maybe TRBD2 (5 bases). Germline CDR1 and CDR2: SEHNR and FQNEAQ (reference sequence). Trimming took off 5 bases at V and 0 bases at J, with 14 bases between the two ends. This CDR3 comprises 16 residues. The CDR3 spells CASSPRGLGSYNEQFF. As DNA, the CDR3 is TGTGCCAGCAGCCCGAGAGGGTTAGGCTCCTACAATGAGCAGTTCTTC.

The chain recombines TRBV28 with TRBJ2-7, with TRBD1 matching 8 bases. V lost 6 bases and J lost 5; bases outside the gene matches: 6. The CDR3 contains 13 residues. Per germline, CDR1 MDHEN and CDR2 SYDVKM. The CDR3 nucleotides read TGTGCCAGCAGGGCGGACAGGGTCAACGAGCAGTACTTC. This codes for CASRADRVNEQYF. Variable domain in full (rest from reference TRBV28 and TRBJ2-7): DVKVTQSSRYLVKRTGEKVFLECVQDMDHENMFWYRQDPGLGLRLIYFSYDVKMKEKGDIPEGYSVSREKKERFSLILESASTNQTSMYLCASRADRVNEQYFGPGTRLTVT.

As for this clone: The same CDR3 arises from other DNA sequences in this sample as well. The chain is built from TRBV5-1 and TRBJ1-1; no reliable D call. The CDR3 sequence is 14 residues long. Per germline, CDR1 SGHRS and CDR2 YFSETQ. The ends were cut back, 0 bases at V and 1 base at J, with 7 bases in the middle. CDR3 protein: CASSLAGRNTEAFF. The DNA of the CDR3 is TGCGCCAGCAGCTTGGCGGGAAGGAACACTGAAGCTTTCTTT.

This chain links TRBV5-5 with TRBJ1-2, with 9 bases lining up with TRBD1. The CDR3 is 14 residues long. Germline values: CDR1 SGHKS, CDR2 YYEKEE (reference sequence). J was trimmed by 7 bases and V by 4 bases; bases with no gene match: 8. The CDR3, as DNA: TGTGCCAGCAGCGTGGACAGGGGTTCAAGTGGCTACACCTTC. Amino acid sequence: CASSVDRGSSGYTF. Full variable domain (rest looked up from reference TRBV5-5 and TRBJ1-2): DAGVTQSPTHLIKTRGQQVTLRCSPISGHKSVSWYQQVLGQGPQFIFQYYEKEERGRGNFPDRFSARQFPNYSSELNVNALLLGDSALYLCASSVDRGSSGYTFGSGTRLTVV.

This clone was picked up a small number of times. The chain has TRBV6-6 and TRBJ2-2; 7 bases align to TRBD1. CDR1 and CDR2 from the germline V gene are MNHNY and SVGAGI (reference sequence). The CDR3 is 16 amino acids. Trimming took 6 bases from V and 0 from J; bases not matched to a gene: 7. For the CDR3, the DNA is TGTGCCAGCAGGCCCACCACAGGGGCGAACACCGGGGAGCTGTTTTTT. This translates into CASRPTTGANTGELFF.

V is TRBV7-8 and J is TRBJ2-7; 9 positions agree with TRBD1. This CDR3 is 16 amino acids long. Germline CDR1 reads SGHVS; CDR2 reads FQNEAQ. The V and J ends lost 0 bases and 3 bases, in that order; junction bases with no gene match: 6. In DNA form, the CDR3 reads TGTGCCAGCAGCTTAGCGAGACGACAGGGGGACTACGAGCAGTACTTC. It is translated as CASSLARRQGDYEQYF.

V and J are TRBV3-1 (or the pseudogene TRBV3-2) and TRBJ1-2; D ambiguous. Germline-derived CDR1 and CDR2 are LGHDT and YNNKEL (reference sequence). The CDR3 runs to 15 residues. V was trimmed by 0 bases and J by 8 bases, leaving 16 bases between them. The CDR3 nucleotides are TGTGCCAGCAGCCAAGATGTGGAGACGGTGAGGGGCTACACCTTC. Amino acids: CASSQDVETVRGYTF.

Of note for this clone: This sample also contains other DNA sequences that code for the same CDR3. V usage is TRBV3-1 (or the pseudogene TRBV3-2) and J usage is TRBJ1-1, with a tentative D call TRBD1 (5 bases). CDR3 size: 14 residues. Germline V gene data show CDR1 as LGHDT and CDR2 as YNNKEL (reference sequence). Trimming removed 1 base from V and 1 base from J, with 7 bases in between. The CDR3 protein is CASSQGGGNTEAFF. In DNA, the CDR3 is TGTGCCAGCAGCCAAGGCGGGGGGAACACTGAAGCTTTCTTT.

The CDR3 is CSARVFGEAFF. Written as DNA, the CDR3 is TGCAGTGCTAGGGTCTTCGGTGAAGCTTTCTTT. The V gene is TRBV20-1, the J gene TRBJ1-1; D is unresolved. V was shortened by 3 bases and J by 7 bases, with 9 bases between the two germline ends. This CDR3 contains 11 residues. The V gene's germline CDR1 is DFQATT and CDR2 SNEGSKA (reference sequence).

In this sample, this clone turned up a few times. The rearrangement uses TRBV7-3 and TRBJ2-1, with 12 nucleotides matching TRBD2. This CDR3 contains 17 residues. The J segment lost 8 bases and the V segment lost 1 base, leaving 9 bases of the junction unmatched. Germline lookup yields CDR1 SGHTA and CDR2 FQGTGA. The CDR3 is CASSLKTSGGIIDEQFF. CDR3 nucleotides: TGTGCCAGCAGCTTAAAGACTAGCGGGGGTATTATAGATGAGCAGTTCTTC. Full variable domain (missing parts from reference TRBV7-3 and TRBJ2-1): GAGVSQTPSNKVTEKGKYVELRCDPISGHTALYWYRQSLGQGPEFLIYFQGTGAADDSGLPNDRFFAVRPEGSVSTLKIQRTERGDSAVYLCASSLKTSGGIIDEQFFGPGTRLTVL.

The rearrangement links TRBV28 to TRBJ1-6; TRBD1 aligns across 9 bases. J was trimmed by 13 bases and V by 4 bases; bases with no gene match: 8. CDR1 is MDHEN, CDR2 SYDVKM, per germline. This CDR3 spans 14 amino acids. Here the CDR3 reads CASSSDRGVGPLHF. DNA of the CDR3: TGTGCCAGCAGTTCCGACAGGGGGGTCGGTCCCCTCCACTTT.

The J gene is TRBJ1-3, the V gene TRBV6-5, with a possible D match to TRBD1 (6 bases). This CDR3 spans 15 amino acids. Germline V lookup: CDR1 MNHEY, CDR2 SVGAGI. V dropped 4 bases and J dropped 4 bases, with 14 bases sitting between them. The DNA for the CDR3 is TGTGCCAGCAGTTTTCAGGGGCCGGGCGGAAACACCATATATTTT. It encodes CASSFQGPGGNTIYF.

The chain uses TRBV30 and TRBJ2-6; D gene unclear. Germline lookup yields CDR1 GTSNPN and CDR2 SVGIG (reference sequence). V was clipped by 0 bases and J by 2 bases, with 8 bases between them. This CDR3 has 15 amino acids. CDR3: CAWSVQVPGANVLTF. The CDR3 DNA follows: TGTGCCTGGAGTGTACAAGTTCCTGGGGCCAACGTCCTGACTTTC.

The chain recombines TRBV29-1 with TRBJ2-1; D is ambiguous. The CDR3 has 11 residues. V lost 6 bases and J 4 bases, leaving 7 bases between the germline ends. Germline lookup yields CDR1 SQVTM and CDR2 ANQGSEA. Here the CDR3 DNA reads TGCAGCGTCCAGAATTACAATGAGCAGTTCTTC. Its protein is CSVQNYNEQFF.

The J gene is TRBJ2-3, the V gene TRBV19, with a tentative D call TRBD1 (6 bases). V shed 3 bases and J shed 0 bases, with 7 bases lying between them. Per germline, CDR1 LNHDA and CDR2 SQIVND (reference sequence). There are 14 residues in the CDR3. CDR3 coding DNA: TGTGCCAGTAGTATCGGACAGAGCACAGATACGCAGTATTTT. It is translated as CASSIGQSTDTQYF.

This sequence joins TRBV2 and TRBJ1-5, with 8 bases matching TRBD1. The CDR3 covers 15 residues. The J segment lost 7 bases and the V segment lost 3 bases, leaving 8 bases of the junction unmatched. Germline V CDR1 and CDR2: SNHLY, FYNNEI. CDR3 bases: TGTGCCAGCAGTGAGAGGGCAGGGGGCAGGCAGCCCCAGCATTTT. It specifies CASSERAGGRQPQHF.

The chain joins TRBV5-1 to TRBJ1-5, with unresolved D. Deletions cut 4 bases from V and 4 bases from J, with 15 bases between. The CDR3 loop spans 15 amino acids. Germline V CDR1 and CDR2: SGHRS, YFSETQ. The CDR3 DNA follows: TGCGCCAGCAGCCTGGACTCCTCCATGAATCAGCCCCAGCATTTT. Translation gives CASSLDSSMNQPQHF.

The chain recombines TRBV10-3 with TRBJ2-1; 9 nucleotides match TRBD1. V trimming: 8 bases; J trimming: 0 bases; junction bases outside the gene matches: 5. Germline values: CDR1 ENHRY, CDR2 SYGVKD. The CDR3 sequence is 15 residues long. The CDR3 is CAISGTGSSYNEQFF. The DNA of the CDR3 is TGTGCCATCTCTGGGACAGGGAGCTCCTACAATGAGCAGTTCTTC.

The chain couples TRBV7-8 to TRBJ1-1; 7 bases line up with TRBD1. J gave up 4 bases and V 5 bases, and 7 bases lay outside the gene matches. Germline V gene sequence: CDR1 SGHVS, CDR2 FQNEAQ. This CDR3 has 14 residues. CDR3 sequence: CASSATGEFTEAFF. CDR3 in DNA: TGTGCCAGCAGCGCAACAGGGGAATTCACTGAAGCTTTCTTT.

The CDR3: CASSQWTTEETQYF. The CDR3 DNA reads as TGTGCCAGCAGCCAATGGACTACCGAAGAGACCCAGTACTTC. This rearrangement joins TRBV3-1 (or the pseudogene TRBV3-2) to TRBJ2-5; maybe TRBD2 (6 bases). Germline V gene sequence: CDR1 LGHDT, CDR2 YNNKEL (reference sequence). The CDR3 spans 14 residues. V lost 2 bases to trimming and J lost 3 bases, with 10 bases between them.

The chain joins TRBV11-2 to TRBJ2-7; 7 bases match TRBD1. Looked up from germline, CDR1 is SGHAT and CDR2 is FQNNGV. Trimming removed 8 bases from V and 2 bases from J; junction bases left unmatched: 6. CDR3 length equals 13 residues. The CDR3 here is CASGYTGAYEQYF. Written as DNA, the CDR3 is TGTGCCAGCGGATACACAGGGGCCTACGAGCAGTACTTC.

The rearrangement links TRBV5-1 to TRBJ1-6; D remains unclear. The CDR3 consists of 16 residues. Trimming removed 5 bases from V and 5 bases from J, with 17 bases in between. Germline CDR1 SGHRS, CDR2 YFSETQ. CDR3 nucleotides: TGCGCCAGCAGGCGGTTCTGGTCGGATAATAATTCACCCCTCCACTTT. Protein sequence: CASRRFWSDNNSPLHF.